In this sample, the clone carrying this TCR beta chain turned up a few times. Antigen: not known. This CDR3 spans 14 amino acids. Looked up from germline, CDR1 is MNHNY and CDR2 is SVGAGI (reference sequence). V lost 2 bases and J lost 5, with 12 bases in between. These data originate in a study of blood T cells in healthy people across ages. Study-wide background: About one barcoded TCR beta cDNA was captured per two T cells. Study findings and constraints: Because sorting was not performed, PBMCs prevented conclusive naive versus antigen-experienced comparison.

The authors ran a second PCR of about 6 to 11 cycles using a sample-barcoded 5' primer and a J-beta primer mix. TCRdb re-analysed the 5' RACE reads in MiXCR, keeping a single row per CDR3 protein. The sample includes about 1.4 million distinct CDR3 sequences, approximately 59% of them seen just once. In terms of origin and age, donors were healthy Caucasian individuals from Russia aged roughly 6 to 100. This sequence originates from a man younger than 35 in good health. The source material was blood. The chain is built from TRBV6-6 and TRBJ2-5; D is unresolved. CDR3 DNA: TGTGCCAGCAGTTACGTCGGAGATCGGGAGACCCAGTACTTC. Encoded protein: CASSYVGDRETQYF.